Each of the 24 T cell receptor beta chains below was sequenced from the same sample in a study of T cell repertoires in cytomegalovirus infection (dated by TCRdb to between 2019 and 2020). These reads were obtained on an Illumina HiSeq 1500. In-frame beta chains were kept once TCRdb had trimmed the public reads at Q25 with fastp and called clones with MiXCR. Each entry merges the rows of one CDR3 protein and shows their most common DNA and genes. The sample table contains around 490,000 distinct CDR3 sequences; only one count was recorded for around 27% of them. The ten biggest clones cover 13% of the sample. The sample comprised PBMCs. These receptors all stem from a human donor in good health (CMV status not recorded). Some clones in this sample may be carry-over from other donors' samples.

This chain joins TRBV7-8 and TRBJ2-3, with 14 bases lining up with TRBD2. Germline lookup yields CDR1 SGHVS and CDR2 FQNEAQ. V lost 5 bases, J lost 6 bases, and 7 bases stayed unmatched. This CDR3 has 16 residues. DNA of the CDR3: TGTGCCAGCAGCACGGGACTAGCGGGAGTAACGGATACGCAGTATTTT. This gives the protein CASSTGLAGVTDTQYF.

This clonotype has just a few counts. V usage is TRBV14 and J usage is TRBJ2-5; D remains ambiguous. The V gene lost 2 bases and the J gene lost 5 bases, with 6 bases spanning the gap. The CDR3 length is 12 residues. The germline V gene encodes CDR1 SGHDN and CDR2 FVKESK. CDR3 protein: CASSQRFETQYF. CDR3 bases: TGTGCCAGCAGCCAAAGGTTTGAGACCCAGTACTTC.

This clonotype was seen only once. The chain carries TRBV12-3 or TRBV12-4 and TRBJ2-5; TRBD2 matches at 9 bases. The CDR3 sequence is 15 residues long. The V and J ends lost 5 bases and 5 bases, in that order; junction bases with no gene match: 9. The CDR3 here is CASSPGAGLAETQYF. The CDR3 nucleotides read TGTGCCAGCAGTCCGGGCGCCGGACTAGCGGAGACCCAGTACTTC.

J is TRBJ1-3 and V is TRBV19; D gene ambiguous. Germline CDR1 reads LNHDA; CDR2 reads SQIVND (reference sequence). The CDR3 is 13 amino acids. With 6 bases removed from V and 0 bases from J, the gap between germline ends came to 6 bases. CDR3 amino acids: CASRRNSGNTIYF. CDR3 nucleotides: TGTGCCAGTAGACGGAACTCTGGAAACACCATATATTTT.

This clonotype was picked up many times. This chain connects TRBV7-2 to TRBJ2-7; 8 bases match TRBD2. The V segment lost 3 bases and the J segment 1 base; nucleotides outside the gene matches: 2. CDR3 length: 14 amino acids. Germline values: CDR1 SGHTA, CDR2 FQGNSA. The CDR3 DNA is TGTGCCAGCAGCTTGACTAGCGAGTCCTACGAGCAGTACTTC. It translates to CASSLTSESYEQYF.

The J gene is TRBJ2-7, the V gene TRBV7-9, with D unresolved. The germline V gene has CDR1 SEHNR and CDR2 FQNEAQ (reference sequence). This CDR3 spans 15 amino acids. Between the trimmed V and J ends, which lost 5 bases and 3 bases, there was a span of 17 bases. CDR3 nucleotides: TGTGCCAGCAGCGCAGCCGCCGGACGGAGCTACGAGCAGTACGTC. This gives the protein CASSAAAGRSYEQYV.

V usage is TRBV12-3 or TRBV12-4 and J usage is TRBJ1-2; the match to TRBD1 covers 8 bases. The V and J ends lost 6 bases and 4 bases, in that order; junction bases with no gene match: 4. This CDR3 spans 13 amino acids. The CDR3 region is CASRDREGYGYTF. The CDR3 DNA reads TGTGCCAGCAGGGACAGGGAGGGCTATGGCTACACCTTC.

This clonotype was found a few times. The rearrangement uses TRBV7-6 and TRBJ2-2; 7 nucleotides agree with TRBD1. CDR3 length: 13 residues. The trim removed 5 bases at V and 6 bases at J, leaving 3 bases unmatched. CDR1 SGHVS and CDR2 FNYEAQ come from the germline V gene. CDR3 amino acids: CASSPGTAGELFF. In nucleotides, the CDR3 is TGTGCCAGCAGCCCCGGGACAGCCGGGGAGCTGTTTTTT.

V gene TRBV6-1 combines with J gene TRBJ1-4; no firm D call. V gave up 7 bases and J gave up 0 bases, with 12 bases separating them. Germline assignment: CDR1 MNHNS and CDR2 SASEGT. The CDR3 is made up of 15 amino acids. The CDR3 nucleotides read TGTGCCAGCAACCGAATATGGGCAACTAATGAAAAACTGTTTTTT. Translated: CASNRIWATNEKLFF.

This clonotype has only a few counts. The chain joins TRBV30 to TRBJ2-1; D is perhaps TRBD1 or TRBD2 (6 bases each). CDR1 GTSNPN and CDR2 SVGIG come from the germline V gene (reference sequence). This CDR3 has 14 residues. The V and J ends lost 5 bases and 9 bases respectively, with 20 bases between them. CDR3 region: CAWQQGLANSEQFF. The DNA of the CDR3 is TGTGCCTGGCAACAGGGACTTGCTAATAGTGAGCAGTTCTTC.

This clonotype was observed a handful of times. The rearrangement uses TRBV7-3 and TRBJ2-2; D could derive from TRBD1 or TRBD2 (5 bases each). CDR1 and CDR2 from the germline V gene are SGHTA and FQGTGA. V dropped 5 bases and J dropped 6 bases, with 16 bases sitting between them. The CDR3 totals 15 residues. CDR3 DNA sequence: TGTGCCAGCAGCCCCGGGACGCTGAGGGCCGGGGAGCTGTTTTTT. This codes for CASSPGTLRAGELFF.

V gene TRBV19 combines with J gene TRBJ2-2; D not resolved. V was shortened by 2 bases and J by 2 bases, with 9 bases between the two germline ends. Germline V gives CDR1 LNHDA, CDR2 SQIVND (reference sequence). This CDR3 comprises 15 residues. CDR3 loop: CASSIFADNTGELFF. In DNA form, the CDR3 reads TGTGCCAGTAGTATATTCGCAGATAACACCGGGGAGCTGTTTTTT.

This clonotype was observed at least ten times. The chain employs TRBV7-6 and TRBJ2-5; D remains ambiguous. CDR3 length: 14 residues. V was cut by 2 bases and J by 4 bases, with 11 bases left in between. Germline V CDR1 and CDR2: SGHVS, FNYEAQ. The CDR3 DNA sequence: TGTGCCAGCAGCTTAAAATCAGGAACAGAGACCCAGTACTTC. Amino acid sequence: CASSLKSGTETQYF.

This chain links TRBV2 with TRBJ2-3, with D unclear. This CDR3 spans 15 amino acids. The germline gives CDR1 SNHLY, CDR2 FYNNEI. Between the trimmed V and J ends, which lost 2 bases and 1 base, there was a span of 10 bases. Here the CDR3 DNA reads TGTGCCAGCAGTGAAATTTGGTCGGGCACAGATACGCAGTATTTT. It is translated as CASSEIWSGTDTQYF.

The rearrangement joins TRBV20-1 to TRBJ1-1; 9 bases line up with TRBD1. CDR3 length equals 15 residues. The J segment lost 0 bases and the V segment lost 6 bases, leaving 8 bases of the junction unmatched. The germline CDR1 and CDR2 sequences are DFQATT and SNEGSKA (reference sequence). In DNA, the CDR3 is TGCAGTGCCAAACCGGGACAGGGCTTGAACACTGAAGCTTTCTTT. Protein: CSAKPGQGLNTEAFF.

The rearrangement links TRBV11-2 to TRBJ2-7, with 11 bases that match TRBD2. V shed 5 bases, J shed 5 bases, and the junction held 11 bases outside the gene matches. Per the germline V gene, CDR1 is SGHAT and CDR2 is FQNNGV. The CDR3 sequence is 16 residues long. CDR3 residues: CASSPLKLAGAHEQYF. The DNA of the CDR3 is TGTGCCAGCAGCCCCCTCAAACTAGCGGGAGCGCACGAGCAGTACTTC.

This clonotype was counted between two and nine times. The chain has TRBV12-3 or TRBV12-4 and TRBJ2-2; D unresolved. This CDR3 has 13 residues. Trimming left V 0 bases short and J 6 bases short, with 5 bases between. The CDR3 is CASSLAVAGELFF. CDR3 bases: TGTGCCAGCAGTTTAGCGGTCGCCGGGGAGCTGTTTTTT.

This clonotype was found a few times. V and J are TRBV6-2 or TRBV6-3 and TRBJ2-1, with TRBD2 matching over 8 bases. Trimming removed 7 bases from V and 8 bases from J; junction bases left unmatched: 13. The CDR3 has 15 residues. Germline CDR1 is MNHEY and CDR2 is SVGEGT. CDR3 residues: CASMSGRGGGDEQFF. CDR3 nucleotides: TGTGCCAGCATGAGCGGGAGAGGAGGAGGCGATGAGCAGTTCTTC.

This chain connects TRBV3-1 to TRBJ1-5; D remains unclear. The CDR3 is 16 residues long. V was clipped by 2 bases and J by 3 bases, with 14 bases between them. Germline assignment: CDR1 LGHDT and CDR2 YNNKEL (reference sequence). The CDR3 bases are TGTGCCAGCAGCCAAAGTCAAGGGCTGATCAATCAGCCCCAGCATTTT. It translates to CASSQSQGLINQPQHF.

This clonotype turned up a few times. The chain has TRBV7-2 and TRBJ2-3; unclear D gene. The CDR3 extends over 17 amino acids. V lost 6 bases to trimming and J lost 1 base, with 20 bases between them. Germline CDR1 is SGHTA and CDR2 is FQGNSA. CDR3 bases: TGTGCCAGCAGTTACCCCCCCGGTGCCTTTGGCACAGATACGCAGTATTTT. Translated, it gives CASSYPPGAFGTDTQYF.

The CDR3 region has the DNA TGCAGCGTTGAAGGTCGGAATGAGCAGTTCTTC. It yields the protein CSVEGRNEQFF. The chain has TRBV29-1 and TRBJ2-1, with no clear D. The CDR3 is made up of 11 amino acids. Germline V CDR1 and CDR2: SQVTM, ANQGSEA. Trimming removed 1 base from V and 7 bases from J, with 5 bases in between.

V usage is TRBV7-3 and J usage is TRBJ2-1; tentatively, D is TRBD2 (6 bases). Per the germline V gene, CDR1 is SGHTA and CDR2 is FQGTGA. The ends were cut back, 5 bases at V and 7 bases at J, with 18 bases in the middle. There are 15 residues in the CDR3. In DNA, the CDR3 is TGTGCCAGCAGCCCGGGGACTCTTCTGCGGAATGAGCAGTTCTTC. Its translation is CASSPGTLLRNEQFF.

The V and J genes are TRBV7-2 and TRBJ1-1, with unresolved D. CDR1 is SGHTA, CDR2 FQGNSA, per germline. CDR3 size: 14 residues. V was trimmed by 1 base and J by 5 bases, leaving 11 bases between them. CDR3 DNA: TGTGCCAGCAGCTTAGGTGGCAGTTTAACTGAAGCTTTCTTT. As protein: CASSLGGSLTEAFF.

This clonotype was observed a handful of times. The chain links TRBV12-3 or TRBV12-4 to TRBJ1-6, with TRBD1 matching over 8 bases. The CDR3 is made up of 15 amino acids. With 6 bases clipped from V and 7 bases from J, the junction kept 8 bases outside the gene matches. CDR3 nucleotides: TGTGCCAGCAGCGAGACAGGGGCTGAGAATTCACCCCTCCACTTT. Residues: CASSETGAENSPLHF.